The 25 T cell receptor beta chains listed next were all sequenced from one sample in a study of cytomegalovirus exposure and HLA in healthy donors. PCR employed 60 Vbeta and 13 Jbeta primers. Measured with immunoSEQ multiplex PCR; TCRdb has only the in-frame clones, and not every one. This table lists around 160,000 clones. Sequenced material: PBMCs. These receptors originate from a woman aged 45 to 65 in good health and CMV-seronegative.

J is TRBJ1-2 and V is TRBV11-1; D not resolved. The germline V gene has CDR1 SGHAT and CDR2 FQDESV (reference sequence). Trimming removed 3 bases at V and 4 bases at J, with 9 bases between. The CDR3 spans 13 residues. CDR3: CASSFQAFYGYTF. The CDR3 region has the DNA TGTGCCAGCAGCTTTCAGGCATTCTATGGCTACACCTTC.

The genes are TRBV5-1 and TRBJ1-2; 10 positions match TRBD1. The CDR3 extends over 16 amino acids. Losses at the gene ends were 0 bases for V and 2 bases for J; bases not matched to a gene: 4. Germline CDR1 SGHRS, CDR2 YFSETQ. This chain's CDR3 is CASSLVGGQGNYGYTF. The CDR3 bases are TGCGCCAGCAGCTTGGTTGGGGGACAGGGGAACTATGGCTACACCTTC.

J is TRBJ1-5 and V is TRBV18; the D gene is possibly TRBD1 (6 bases). Germline V CDR1 and CDR2: KGHSH, LQKENI. The CDR3 runs to 15 residues. Between the trimmed V and J ends, which lost 2 bases and 5 bases, there was a span of 13 bases. The CDR3 DNA follows: TGTGCCAGCTCACCAGTCCAGGGGTCTGATCAGCCCCAGCATTTT. This translates into CASSPVQGSDQPQHF. The full variable domain, rest sourced from reference TRBV18 and TRBJ1-5, is NAGVMQNPRHLVRRRGQEARLRCSPMKGHSHVYWYRQLPEEGLKFMVYLQKENIIDESGMPKERFSAEFPKEGPSILRIQQVVRGDSAAYFCASSPVQGSDQPQHFGDGTRLSIL.

The V call is TRBV28, the J call TRBJ1-5, with D possibly TRBD1 on 6 matching bases. The CDR3 has 15 amino acids. V was trimmed by 6 bases and J by 5 bases, leaving 17 bases between them. Germline V gives CDR1 MDHEN, CDR2 SYDVKM. The CDR3 coding sequence is TGTGCCAGCAGGGTCCTGGGGAAGGGGGATCAGCCCCAGCATTTT. Protein: CASRVLGKGDQPQHF.

V gene TRBV25-1 combines with J gene TRBJ2-1; 9 bases are a match to TRBD2. Per the germline V gene, CDR1 is MGHDK and CDR2 is SYGVNS. CDR3 size: 16 residues. Losses at the gene ends were 6 bases for V and 9 bases for J; bases not matched to a gene: 15. CDR3 loop: CASSSVGRGGLGEQFF. The CDR3 DNA is TGTGCCAGCAGCTCGGTGGGGCGGGGGGGCCTAGGTGAGCAGTTCTTC.

The chain links TRBV11-2 to TRBJ2-3; possibly TRBD2 for D (6 bases). The germline V gene encodes CDR1 SGHAT and CDR2 FQNNGV. The CDR3 sequence is 14 residues long. The ends were cut back, 9 bases at V and 0 bases at J, with 13 bases in the middle. Here the CDR3 DNA reads TGTGCCAGACTGAGGAGCGGGAGCACAGATACGCAGTATTTT. It encodes CARLRSGSTDTQYF.

Concerning this clone: Other DNA sequences in the sample encode the same CDR3. The V and J genes are TRBV4-1 and TRBJ2-5, with 7 nucleotides matching TRBD1. The CDR3 has 14 residues. The ends lost 6 bases at V and 2 bases at J; junction bases unmatched: 6. The germline CDR1 and CDR2 sequences are MGHRA and YSYEKL. DNA of the CDR3: TGCGCCAGCAGTCTGACACAGGGGCAAGAGACCCAGTACTTC. It specifies CASSLTQGQETQYF.

About this clone itself: An end of the junction differs from the germline gene, which may be a read error. The genes are TRBV29-1 and TRBJ1-2; 7 bases map to TRBD1. The CDR3 is 12 residues long. CDR1 is SQVTM, CDR2 ANQGSEA, per germline. CDR3 nucleotides: TGCAGCGTTGAACGGGATGTCAGGGGGAATGCCTTC. This translates into CSVERDVRGNAF.

V and J are TRBV14 and TRBJ2-2, with D maybe TRBD2 (6 bases). The CDR3 extends over 13 amino acids. With 1 base removed from V and 7 bases from J, the gap between germline ends came to 7 bases. From germline, CDR1 is SGHDN and CDR2 FVKESK. The CDR3 reads CASSQVRGGELFF. In nucleotides, the CDR3 is TGTGCCAGCAGCCAAGTGCGGGGCGGGGAGCTGTTTTTT.

On this clone: The junction differs from germline at one of its ends, possibly a read error. The rearrangement uses TRBV2 and TRBJ2-7; 7 bases are shared with TRBD2. The CDR3 sequence is 15 residues long. Germline CDR1 and CDR2: SNHLY and FYNNEI. In nucleotides, the CDR3 is TGTGCCAGCAGTGAGGGGGGGATAGGAGGCCGCAAGAGGAACTTC. It codes for CASSEGGIGGRKRNF.

This chain uses TRBV28 with TRBJ2-7, with 8 bases lining up with TRBD1. V gave up 6 bases and J gave up 3 bases; unmatched junction bases: 1. The CDR3 is made up of 12 amino acids. Germline V gene data show CDR1 as MDHEN and CDR2 as SYDVKM. The chain's CDR3 is CASRGQDYEQYF. In DNA, the CDR3 is TGTGCCAGCAGGGGACAGGACTACGAGCAGTACTTC.

V is TRBV6-5 and J is TRBJ1-5, with 8 bases that match TRBD1. Unmatched junction bases numbered 8, after V lost 6 bases and J lost 7 bases. This CDR3 contains 14 residues. In germline, CDR1 is MNHEY, CDR2 SVGAGI. The CDR3 sequence: CASSSRQGPQPQHF. CDR3 nucleotides: TGTGCCAGCAGCTCAAGACAGGGGCCCCAGCCCCAGCATTTT.

The rearrangement uses TRBV28 and TRBJ2-7; 8 bases align to TRBD1. V lost 6 bases to trimming and J lost 2 bases; unmatched junction nucleotides: 6. CDR1 and CDR2 from the germline V gene are MDHEN and SYDVKM. The CDR3 has 14 residues. The CDR3 loop is CASRVTGEAYEQYF. In DNA, the CDR3 is TGTGCCAGCAGAGTGACAGGGGAAGCCTACGAGCAGTACTTC. Supplemented by reference TRBV28 and TRBJ2-7, the full variable domain reads DVKVTQSSRYLVKRTGEKVFLECVQDMDHENMFWYRQDPGLGLRLIYFSYDVKMKEKGDIPEGYSVSREKKERFSLILESASTNQTSMYLCASRVTGEAYEQYFGPGTRLTVT.

The chain carries TRBV28 and TRBJ2-7, with D perhaps matching TRBD2 (6 bases). Germline V CDR1 and CDR2: MDHEN, SYDVKM. CDR3 length: 12 residues. Trimming shortened V by 3 bases and J by 9 bases, and 12 bases separated the two germline ends. The DNA for the CDR3 is TGTGCCAGCAGTTTGGAGGGATTTAGGCAGTACTTC. Protein product: CASSLEGFRQYF.

The chain uses TRBV5-6 and TRBJ2-2; no definite D call. CDR1 is SGHDT and CDR2 is YYEEEE in the germline V gene. The V end lost 0 bases, the J end lost 7 bases, and 4 bases lay between the germline ends. CDR3 size: 12 residues. The CDR3 protein is CASSLVSGELFF. The CDR3 nucleotides are TGTGCCAGCAGCTTGGTCAGCGGGGAGCTGTTTTTT.

As to this clone: Sequence at one end of the junction differs from germline and may be a read error. This chain uses TRBV20-1 with TRBJ2-7; D is unclear. This CDR3 spans 10 amino acids. Germline loops: CDR1 DFQATT, CDR2 SNEGSKA (reference sequence). The CDR3 sequence: CSASLRDPSF. As DNA, the CDR3 is TGCAGTGCTAGTCTCCGCGATCCGAGCTTC.

CDR3 in DNA: TGTGCCAGCAGCTTATTCGACTATGGCTACACCTTC. Translated: CASSLFDYGYTF. J is TRBJ1-2 and V is TRBV11-2; D remains ambiguous. The V end lost 2 bases, the J end lost 3 bases, and 4 bases lay between the germline ends. The germline V gene has CDR1 SGHAT and CDR2 FQNNGV. The CDR3 extends over 12 amino acids.

The chain recombines TRBV5-4 with TRBJ2-2; TRBD1 aligns across 9 bases. V was clipped by 4 bases and J by 1 base; unmatched bases: 5. This CDR3 contains 16 residues. CDR1 SGHNT and CDR2 YYREEE come from the germline V gene (reference sequence). The DNA for the CDR3 is TGTGCCAGCAGCGGACTGGACAGGGGGAACACCGGGGAGCTGTTTTTT. As protein: CASSGLDRGNTGELFF. Combining the CDR3 with reference TRBV5-4 and TRBJ2-2 gives the whole variable domain ETGVTQSPTHLIKTRGQQVTLRCSSQSGHNTVSWYQQALGQGPQFIFQYYREEENGRGNFPPRFSGLQFPNYSSELNVNALELDDSALYLCASSGLDRGNTGELFFGEGSRLTVL.

V gene TRBV9 combines with J gene TRBJ2-7; D call uncertain. CDR3 length: 15 amino acids. V lost 4 bases to trimming and J lost 3 bases, with 17 bases between them. The germline CDR1 and CDR2 sequences are SGDLS and YYNGEE. The CDR3 sequence: CASSPRSNSDYEQYF. CDR3 in DNA: TGTGCCAGCAGCCCCCGTAGTAATTCCGACTACGAGCAGTACTTC.

The chain is built from TRBV13 and TRBJ2-7; D is possibly TRBD2 (5 bases). Trimming stripped 0 bases from V and 3 bases from J, with 12 bases between. Germline V gene sequence: CDR1 PRHDT, CDR2 FYEKMQ (reference sequence). The CDR3 consists of 15 residues. The chain's CDR3 is CASSLGRGNIYEQYF. The DNA for the CDR3 is TGTGCCAGCAGCTTAGGAAGAGGGAATATCTACGAGCAGTACTTC.

This rearrangement joins TRBV30 to TRBJ2-7, with TRBD1 as a possible D gene (5 bases). CDR3 length: 18 residues. CDR1 and CDR2 from the germline V gene are GTSNPN and SVGIG (reference sequence). V was cut by 0 bases and J by 2 bases, with 23 bases left in between. DNA for the CDR3: TGTGCCTGGAGTGTAGGCCCCGGGTTTACAGGAGCTGCCTACGAGCAGTACTTC. It yields the protein CAWSVGPGFTGAAYEQYF.

The chain is built from TRBV6-4 and TRBJ2-7; D remains ambiguous. In germline, CDR1 is MRHNA, CDR2 SNTAGT. Trimming pared 10 bases from V and 3 bases from J, leaving 4 bases between. This CDR3 spans 9 amino acids. The chain's CDR3 is CATVYEQYF. The CDR3 bases are TGTGCCACCGTCTACGAGCAGTACTTC.

The chain recombines TRBV28 with TRBJ2-7; a weak D match, TRBD2 (5 bases). Germline CDR1 is MDHEN and CDR2 is SYDVKM. Trimming shortened V by 3 bases and J by 2 bases, and 11 bases separated the two germline ends. This CDR3 region has 14 residues. Here the CDR3 reads CASSFPGRAYEQYF. The CDR3 nucleotides read TGTGCCAGCAGTTTTCCGGGAAGGGCCTACGAGCAGTACTTC.

This chain links TRBV20-1 with TRBJ1-2; D is unclear. The ends were cut back, 8 bases at V and 6 bases at J, with 10 bases in the middle. Germline CDR1 is DFQATT and CDR2 is SNEGSKA (reference sequence). This CDR3 has 10 amino acids. CDR3 sequence (DNA): TGCAGTTCTGACTTTGATGGCTACACCTTC. Its protein product is CSSDFDGYTF.

The genes are TRBV7-8 and TRBJ2-3; 12 bases match TRBD2. Germline loops: CDR1 SGHVS, CDR2 FQNEAQ. Trimming cost V 3 bases and J 2 bases; bases outside gene matches: 3. This CDR3 is built from 16 residues. CDR3 sequence: CASSLRTSGTTDTQYF. CDR3 nucleotide sequence: TGTGCCAGCAGCTTGAGGACTAGCGGGACCACAGATACGCAGTATTTT.